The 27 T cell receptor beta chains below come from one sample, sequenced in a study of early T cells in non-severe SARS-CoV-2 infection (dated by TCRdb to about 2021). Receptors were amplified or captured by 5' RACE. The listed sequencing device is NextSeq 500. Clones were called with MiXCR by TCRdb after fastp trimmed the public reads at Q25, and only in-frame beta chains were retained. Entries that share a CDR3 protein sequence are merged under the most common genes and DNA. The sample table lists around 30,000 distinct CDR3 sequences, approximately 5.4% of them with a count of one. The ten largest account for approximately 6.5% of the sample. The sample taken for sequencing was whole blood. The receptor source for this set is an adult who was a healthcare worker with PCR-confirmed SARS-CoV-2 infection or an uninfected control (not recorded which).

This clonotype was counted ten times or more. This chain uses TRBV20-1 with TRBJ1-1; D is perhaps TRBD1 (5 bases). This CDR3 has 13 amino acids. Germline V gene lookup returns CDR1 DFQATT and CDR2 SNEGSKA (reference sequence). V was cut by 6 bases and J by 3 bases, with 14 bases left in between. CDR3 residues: CSADSRGDTEAFF. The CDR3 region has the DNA TGCAGTGCGGACTCTCGAGGGGACACTGAAGCTTTCTTT.

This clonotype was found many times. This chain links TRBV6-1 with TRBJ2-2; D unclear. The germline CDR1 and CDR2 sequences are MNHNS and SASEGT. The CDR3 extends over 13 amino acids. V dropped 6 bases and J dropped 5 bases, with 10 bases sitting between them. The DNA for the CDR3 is TGTGCCAGCAGGGAACCGGCGACCGGGGAGCTGTTTTTT. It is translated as CASREPATGELFF.

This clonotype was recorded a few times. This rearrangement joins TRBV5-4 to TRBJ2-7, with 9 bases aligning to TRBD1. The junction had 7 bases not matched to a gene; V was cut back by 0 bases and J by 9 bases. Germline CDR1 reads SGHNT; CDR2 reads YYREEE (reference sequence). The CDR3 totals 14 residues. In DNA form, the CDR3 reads TGTGCCAGCAGCTTGGGAGGGACAGGGACCGGGCAGTACTTC. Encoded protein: CASSLGGTGTGQYF.

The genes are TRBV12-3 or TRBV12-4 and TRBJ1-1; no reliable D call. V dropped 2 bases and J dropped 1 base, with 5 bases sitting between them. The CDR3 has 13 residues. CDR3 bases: TGTGCCAGCAGTTTAACCCAGAACACTGAAGCTTTCTTT. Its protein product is CASSLTQNTEAFF.

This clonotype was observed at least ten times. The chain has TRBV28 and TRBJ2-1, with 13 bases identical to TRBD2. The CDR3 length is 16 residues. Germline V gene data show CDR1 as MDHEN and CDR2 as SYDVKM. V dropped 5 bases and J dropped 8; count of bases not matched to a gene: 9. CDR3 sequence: CASSPTGLAGDYEQFF. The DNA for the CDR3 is TGTGCCAGCAGTCCTACCGGACTAGCGGGAGACTATGAGCAGTTCTTC.

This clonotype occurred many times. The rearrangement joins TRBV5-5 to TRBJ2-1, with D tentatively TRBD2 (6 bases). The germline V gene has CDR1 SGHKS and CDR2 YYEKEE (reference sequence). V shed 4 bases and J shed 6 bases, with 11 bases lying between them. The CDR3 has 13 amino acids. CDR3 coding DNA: TGTGCCAGCAGCCCGTGGGAGGCCAATGAGCAGTTCTTC. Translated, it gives CASSPWEANEQFF.

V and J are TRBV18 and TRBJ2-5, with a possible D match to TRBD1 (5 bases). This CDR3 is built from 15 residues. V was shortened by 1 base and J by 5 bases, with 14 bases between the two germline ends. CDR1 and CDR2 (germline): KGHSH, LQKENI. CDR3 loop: CASSPLQDRYETQYF. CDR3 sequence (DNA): TGTGCCAGCTCACCACTACAGGATAGATACGAGACCCAGTACTTC.

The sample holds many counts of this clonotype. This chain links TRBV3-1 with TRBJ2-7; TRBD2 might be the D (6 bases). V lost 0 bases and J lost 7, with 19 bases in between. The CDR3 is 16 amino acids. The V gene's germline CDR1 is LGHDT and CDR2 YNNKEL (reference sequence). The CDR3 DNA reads TGTGCCAGCAGCCAAGATGCGAGCGGGCTTCTTTGGGAGCAGTACTTC. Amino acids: CASSQDASGLLWEQYF.

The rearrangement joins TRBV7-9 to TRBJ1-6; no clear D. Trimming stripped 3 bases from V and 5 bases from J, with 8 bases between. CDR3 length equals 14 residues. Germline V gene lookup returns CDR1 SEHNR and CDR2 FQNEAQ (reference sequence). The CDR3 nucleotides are TGTGCCAGCAGCTTGTCACAGAATAATTCACCCCTCCACTTT. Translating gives CASSLSQNNSPLHF.

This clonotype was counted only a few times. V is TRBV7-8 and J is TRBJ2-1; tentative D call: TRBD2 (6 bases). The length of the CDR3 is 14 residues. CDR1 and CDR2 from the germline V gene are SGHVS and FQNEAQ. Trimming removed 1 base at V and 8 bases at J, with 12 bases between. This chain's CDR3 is CASSLGRGTDEQFF. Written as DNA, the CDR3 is TGTGCCAGCAGCTTAGGTCGCGGGACGGATGAGCAGTTCTTC. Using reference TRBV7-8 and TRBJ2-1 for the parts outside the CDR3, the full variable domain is GAGVSQSPRYKVAKRGQDVALRCDPISGHVSLFWYQQALGQGPEFLTYFQNEAQLDKSGLPSDRFFAERPEGSVSTLKIQRTQQEDSAVYLCASSLGRGTDEQFFGPGTRLTVL.

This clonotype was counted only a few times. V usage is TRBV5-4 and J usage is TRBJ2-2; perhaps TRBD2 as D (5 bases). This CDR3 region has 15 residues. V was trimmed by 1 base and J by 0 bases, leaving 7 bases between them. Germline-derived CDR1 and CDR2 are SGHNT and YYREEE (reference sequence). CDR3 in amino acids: CASSLWTANTGELFF. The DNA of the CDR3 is TGTGCCAGCAGCTTGTGGACTGCGAACACCGGGGAGCTGTTTTTT.

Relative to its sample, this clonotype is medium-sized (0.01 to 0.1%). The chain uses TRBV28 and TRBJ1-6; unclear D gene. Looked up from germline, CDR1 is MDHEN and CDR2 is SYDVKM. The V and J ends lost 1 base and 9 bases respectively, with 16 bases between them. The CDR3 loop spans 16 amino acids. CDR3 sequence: CASSLSGGRGISPLHF. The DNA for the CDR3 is TGTGCCAGCAGTTTATCGGGCGGCCGAGGGATTTCACCCCTCCACTTT.

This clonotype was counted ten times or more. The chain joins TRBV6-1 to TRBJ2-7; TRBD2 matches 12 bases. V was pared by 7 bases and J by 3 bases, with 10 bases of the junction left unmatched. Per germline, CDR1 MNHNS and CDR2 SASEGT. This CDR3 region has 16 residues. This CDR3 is CASKLAGGRGNYEQYF. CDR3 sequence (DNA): TGTGCCAGCAAACTAGCGGGAGGAAGGGGAAACTACGAGCAGTACTTC.

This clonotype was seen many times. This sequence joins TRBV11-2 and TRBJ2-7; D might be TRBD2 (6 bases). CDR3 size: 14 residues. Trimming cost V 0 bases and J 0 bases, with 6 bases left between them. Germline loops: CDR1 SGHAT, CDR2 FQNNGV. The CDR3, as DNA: TGTGCCAGCAGCTTAGATAGCGGCTCCTACGAGCAGTACTTC. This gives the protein CASSLDSGSYEQYF.

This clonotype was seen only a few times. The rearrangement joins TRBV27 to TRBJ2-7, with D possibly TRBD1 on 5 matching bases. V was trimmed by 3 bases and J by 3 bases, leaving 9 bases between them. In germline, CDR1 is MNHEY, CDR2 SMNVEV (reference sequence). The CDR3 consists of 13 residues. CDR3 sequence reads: CASSFGRVYEQYF. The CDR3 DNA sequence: TGTGCCAGCAGTTTTGGCAGGGTCTACGAGCAGTACTTC.

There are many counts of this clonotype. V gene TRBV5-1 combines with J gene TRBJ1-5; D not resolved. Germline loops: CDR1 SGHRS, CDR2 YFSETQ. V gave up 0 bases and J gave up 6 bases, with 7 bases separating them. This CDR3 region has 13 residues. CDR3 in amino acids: CASSLDGTQPQHF. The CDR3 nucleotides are TGCGCCAGCAGCTTGGACGGAACTCAGCCCCAGCATTTT.

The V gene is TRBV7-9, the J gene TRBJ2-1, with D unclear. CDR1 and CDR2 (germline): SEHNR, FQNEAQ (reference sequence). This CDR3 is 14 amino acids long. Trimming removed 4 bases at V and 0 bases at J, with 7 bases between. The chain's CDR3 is CASSSEYSYNEQFF. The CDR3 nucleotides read TGTGCCAGCAGCTCCGAATACTCCTACAATGAGCAGTTCTTC.

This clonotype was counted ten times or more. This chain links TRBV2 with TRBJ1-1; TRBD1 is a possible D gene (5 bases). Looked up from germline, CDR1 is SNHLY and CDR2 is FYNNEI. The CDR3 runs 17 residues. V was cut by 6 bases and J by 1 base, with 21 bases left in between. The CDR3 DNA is TGTGCCAGCAGGACCGACAGAAGGGCTAGGAAGAACACTGAAGCTTTCTTT. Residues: CASRTDRRARKNTEAFF.

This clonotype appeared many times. The CDR3 DNA follows: TGCAGCGGTTCCAGAGTCACCGGGGAGCTGTTTTTT. Amino acids: CSGSRVTGELFF. V and J are TRBV29-1 and TRBJ2-2; the D is unclear. CDR3 length: 12 residues. V lost 7 bases to trimming and J lost 4 bases, with 10 bases between them. Per the germline V gene, CDR1 is SQVTM and CDR2 is ANQGSEA.

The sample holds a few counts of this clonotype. CDR3 in DNA: TGTGCCAGCAGGGCGGTTGAGAAAACGAGTGAGCAGTACTTC. It translates to CASRAVEKTSEQYF. The J gene is TRBJ2-7, the V gene TRBV28; D unclear. The CDR3 spans 14 residues. Trimming left V 6 bases short and J 7 bases short, with 19 bases between. Germline V gives CDR1 MDHEN, CDR2 SYDVKM.

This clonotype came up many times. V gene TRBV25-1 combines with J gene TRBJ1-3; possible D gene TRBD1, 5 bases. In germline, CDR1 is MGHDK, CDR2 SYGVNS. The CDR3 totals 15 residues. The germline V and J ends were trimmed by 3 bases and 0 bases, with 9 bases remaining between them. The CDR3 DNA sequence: TGTGCCAGCAGTGACGACAGACGCTCTGGAAACACCATATATTTT. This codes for CASSDDRRSGNTIYF. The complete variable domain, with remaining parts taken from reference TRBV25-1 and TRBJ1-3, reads EADIYQTPRYLVIGTGKKITLECSQTMGHDKMYWYQQDPGMELHLIHYSYGVNSTEKGDLSSESTVSRIRTEHFPLTLESARPSHTSQYLCASSDDRRSGNTIYFGEGSWLTVV.

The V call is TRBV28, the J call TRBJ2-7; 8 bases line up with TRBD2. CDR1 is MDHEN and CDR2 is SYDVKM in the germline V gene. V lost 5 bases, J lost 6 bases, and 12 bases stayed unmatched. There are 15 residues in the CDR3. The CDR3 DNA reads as TGTGCCAGCAGTCCCGCGGAGGGGACTAGATCCGAGCAGTACTTC. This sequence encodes CASSPAEGTRSEQYF.

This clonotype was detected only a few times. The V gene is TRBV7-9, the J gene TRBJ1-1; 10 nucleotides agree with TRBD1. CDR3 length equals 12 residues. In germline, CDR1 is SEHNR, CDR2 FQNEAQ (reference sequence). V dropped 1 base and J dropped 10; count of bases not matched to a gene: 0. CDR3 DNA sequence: TGTGCCAGCAGCTTAGGGGACAGGGGAGCTTTCTTT. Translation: CASSLGDRGAFF.

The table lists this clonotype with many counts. CDR3 region: CASSLMTSGRRNEQFF. The CDR3 DNA follows: TGTGCCAGCAGTTTAATGACTAGCGGGAGACGCAATGAGCAGTTCTTC. The rearrangement links TRBV12-3 or TRBV12-4 to TRBJ2-1, with 12 nucleotides matching TRBD2. Losses at the gene ends were 2 bases for V and 6 bases for J; bases not matched to a gene: 5. The CDR3 is made up of 16 amino acids.

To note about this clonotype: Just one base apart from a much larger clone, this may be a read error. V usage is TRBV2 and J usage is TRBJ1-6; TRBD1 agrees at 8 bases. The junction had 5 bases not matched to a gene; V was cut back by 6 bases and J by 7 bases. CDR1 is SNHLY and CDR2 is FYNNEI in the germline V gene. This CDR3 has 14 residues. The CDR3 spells CASRGDRINSPLHF. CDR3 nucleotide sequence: TGTGCCAGCAGGGGGGACAGGATCAATTCACCCCTCCACTTT.

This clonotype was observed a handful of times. Here the CDR3 reads CASSLDGRGELFF. As DNA, the CDR3 is TGCGCCAGCAGCTTGGACGGGAGAGGGGAGCTGTTTTTT. The chain is built from TRBV5-1 and TRBJ2-2, with D perhaps TRBD2 (6 bases). Trimming cost V 0 bases and J 8 bases, with 8 bases left between them. The germline V gene encodes CDR1 SGHRS and CDR2 YFSETQ. This CDR3 has 13 amino acids.

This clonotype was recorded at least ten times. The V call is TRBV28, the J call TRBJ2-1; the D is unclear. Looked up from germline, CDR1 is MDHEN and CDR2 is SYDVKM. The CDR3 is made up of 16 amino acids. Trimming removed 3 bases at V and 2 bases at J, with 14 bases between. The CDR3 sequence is CASSFYPWYPYNEQFF. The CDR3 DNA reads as TGTGCCAGCAGTTTCTACCCTTGGTACCCCTACAATGAGCAGTTCTTC.